This T cell receptor (beta chain) was retrieved from a study of T cell responses to AZD1222 COVID-19 vaccine. The study's findings and limits: Increases in Spike-specific TCR breadth and depth were seen after two AZD1222 doses. Clonal diversity may have been underestimated in mostly white British donors. Mapped onto spike, vaccine-associated CD4 TCRs spanned it and were dominant at 160-218 and 743-854.

Pooled samples include second doses given at about 4 or 12 weeks. A note on this clone: Its matching antigen is unknown.

Repertoires were generated with immunoSEQ multiplex PCR, while TCRdb's copy carries only in-frame clones and drops some. The table lists roughly 120,000 clones, about 94% of them singletons. V shed 4 bases and J 0 bases; nucleotides not matched to a gene: 14. The CDR3 has 19 amino acids. Specimen: peripheral blood, collected 28 days after the second AZD1222 dose. The TCR comes from an adult who received the AZD1222 COVID-19 vaccine. The J gene is TRBJ1-5, the V gene TRBV23-1; 8 bases map to TRBD1. TRBV23-1 counts as an open reading frame of uncertain function. Here the CDR3 reads CASSRNLGQGDHSNQPQHF. DNA for the CDR3: TGCGCCAGCAGTCGAAACCTCGGACAGGGCGACCATAGCAATCAGCCCCAGCATTTT.